This T cell receptor beta chain was documented in a study of T cell responses to AZD1222 COVID-19 vaccine. The J segment lost 5 bases and the V segment lost 7 bases, leaving 10 bases of the junction unmatched. This CDR3 has 14 amino acids. The V gene's germline CDR1 is MNHEY and CDR2 SVGAGI. General study findings and limits: White British people made up most donors, females outnumbered males, and clonal diversity was possibly underestimated. Nearly half of unique spike-specific TCRs reportedly avoided B.1.351 and B.1.1.7 mutated regions.

On this clone: Antigen: not known.

Profiled with immunoSEQ multiplex PCR; TCRdb holds only in-frame clones, not every one. The data show 130,000 to 150,000 clones, around nine tenths seen once. The starting material was peripheral blood, obtained on day 0 of MenACWY control vaccination. The chain couples TRBV6-5 to TRBJ1-2; 7 bases are a match to TRBD1. The receptor comes from an adult in good health. CDR3: CASKRTGGSYGYTF. The CDR3 bases are TGTGCCAGCAAAAGGACAGGAGGGTCGTATGGCTACACCTTC.